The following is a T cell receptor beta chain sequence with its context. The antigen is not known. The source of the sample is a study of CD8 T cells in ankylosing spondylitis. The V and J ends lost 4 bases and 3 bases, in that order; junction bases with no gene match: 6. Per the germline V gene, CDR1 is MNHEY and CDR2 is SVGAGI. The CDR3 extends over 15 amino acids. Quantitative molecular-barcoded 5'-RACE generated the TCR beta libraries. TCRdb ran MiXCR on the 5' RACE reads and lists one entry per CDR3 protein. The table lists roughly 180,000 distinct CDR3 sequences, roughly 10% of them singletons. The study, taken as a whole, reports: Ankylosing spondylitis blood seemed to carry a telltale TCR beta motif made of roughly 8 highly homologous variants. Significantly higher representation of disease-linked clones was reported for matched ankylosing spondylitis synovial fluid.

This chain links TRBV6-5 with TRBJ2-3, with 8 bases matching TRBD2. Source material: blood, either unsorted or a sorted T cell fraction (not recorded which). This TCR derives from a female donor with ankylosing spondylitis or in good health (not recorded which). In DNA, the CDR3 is TGTGCCAGCAGTTCCCCCGGGACTAGTACAGATACGCAGTATTTT. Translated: CASSSPGTSTDTQYF.